This T cell receptor (beta chain) was identified in a study of T cell responses to AZD1222 COVID-19 vaccine. Regarding the study as a whole: Clonal diversity may have been underestimated in mostly white British donors. Only a handful of people who got AZD1222 tested seropositive at baseline.

TCRdb keeps only in-frame clones here, not all; method: immunoSEQ multiplex PCR. The table records under 100,000 clones, roughly 90% of them present only once. Regarding this clone: The target antigen is unknown.

Per the germline V gene, CDR1 is LNHNV and CDR2 is YYDKDF (reference sequence). The CDR3 has 14 residues. V lost 0 bases and J 1 base, leaving 7 bases between the germline ends. The starting material was peripheral blood, obtained on day 0 of AZD1222 vaccination. The J gene is TRBJ2-7, the V gene TRBV15; D uncertain. This sequence originates from an adult in good health. CDR3 loop: CATSRDQRSYEQYF. DNA of the CDR3: TGTGCCACCAGCAGAGATCAGAGGTCCTACGAGCAGTACTTC.